This T cell receptor beta chain was captured by sequencing in a study of identical twins listed by TCRdb under 2016. For the wider study: The study deep-sequenced TCR alpha and beta repertoires from monozygotic twins, unrelated adults of various ages and cord blood to test whether fetal clonotypes persist. Replicate twin experiments were performed at different times using different library preparation protocols to rule out contamination. General conclusions and limits of the study: Because the same donors could not be followed over many years, conclusions were based on cross-sectional statistical analysis. Out-of-frame TCR alpha sequences shared between twins showed an excess of low generation-probability sequences compared with coincidental sharing between unrelated individuals. Invariant T cells such as MAIT and iNKT could partly confound zero-insertion analyses, although diverse VJ usage argued against such confounding for most clonotypes. Out-of-frame TCR alpha sharing in monozygotic twins was systematically underestimated by recombination models, whereas sharing between unrelated individuals was in agreement with the recombination models. Fewer insertions were carried by abundant cord blood beta clonotypes, a similar but weaker trend appeared in young adult naive repertoires, and no such trend appeared in memory repertoires. In beta out-of-frame sequences, excess twin sharing was weaker, because having fewer shared sequences lowered the signal-to-noise ratio.

Only healthy Caucasian donors were included. The twin cohort consisted of three pairs of female monozygotic twins, all aged roughly 18 to 29 years. Positive isolation kits from Invitrogen were used to isolate CD4+ and CD8+ T cell populations. At least ten counts were recorded for this clonotype. Its binding antigen is unknown. Base qualities are not at hand, and no much larger clone is one base apart. From V the trimming removes 5 bases and from J it removes 4 bases, while the gene matches leave 7 bases of the junction unaccounted for. The germline V gene specifies ENHRY as CDR1 and SYGVKD as CDR2. From the cysteine up to the phenylalanine, the CDR3 has a length of 16 residues. The sequence is cut down to CDR3 DNA, 48 bases in frame from base 1. The method behind the library was 5' RACE. Data came from an Illumina HiSeq 2000. Template switching added a universal primer binding site, and the final cDNA carried a unique molecular identifier that allowed TCR cDNA molecules to be counted accurately. Specific primers in the conserved constant-segment region were used to synthesize first-strand cDNA for TCR alpha and beta chains. To control for contamination, every cDNA library was double barcoded, receiving both a SMART-Mk sample barcode and Illumina barcodes. TruSeq adapter sequences along with Illumina sample barcodes were introduced in two successive PCR steps. TCR alpha and beta cDNA libraries were sequenced on the Illumina HiSeq platform with custom primers. On the study's bioinformatics: MiGEC processed the raw reads to extract unique molecular identifiers, while MiXCR was used to determine the CDR3 positions. Recombination models were inferred per individual with the repgenHMM and IGoR tools using an EM algorithm. Shared clonotypes were analyzed with the tcR package in R, and sharing was normalized by the product of cloneset sizes. Out-of-frame nonproductive sequences were analyzed to study raw recombination free of thymic and clonal selection effects. The public sequencing data were trimmed at Q25 with fastp and processed into clonotypes with MiXCR by TCRdb, which kept only in-frame beta chains. Each CDR3 protein appears once, grouped with its most common genes and DNA. The V and J calls here are based on TCRdb, not the publication. The sample yields approximately 300,000 distinct CDR3 sequences; more than 8% were counted once. Roughly 6.8% of the sample goes to the ten largest clones.

The same specimen was also included in a second study, on yellow fever vaccine responses in identical twins. In that second paper, the authors write: According to the authors, the vaccine-induced T cell response in identical twins seemed to be partly convergent and partly specific to each individual. The study precisely tracked vaccine-responding T cell clones in identical twins.

The sample consisted of CD8+ T cells sorted from blood. This clonotype originated in a woman aged 18 to 35 in good health. The V gene is TRBV10-3 and the J gene is TRBJ2-1, with TRBD2 matching 11 junction bases. The CDR3 region: CAISPDTSGSYNEQFF. The bases read TGTGCCATCAGTCCTGATACTAGCGGGAGTTACAATGAGCAGTTCTTC.